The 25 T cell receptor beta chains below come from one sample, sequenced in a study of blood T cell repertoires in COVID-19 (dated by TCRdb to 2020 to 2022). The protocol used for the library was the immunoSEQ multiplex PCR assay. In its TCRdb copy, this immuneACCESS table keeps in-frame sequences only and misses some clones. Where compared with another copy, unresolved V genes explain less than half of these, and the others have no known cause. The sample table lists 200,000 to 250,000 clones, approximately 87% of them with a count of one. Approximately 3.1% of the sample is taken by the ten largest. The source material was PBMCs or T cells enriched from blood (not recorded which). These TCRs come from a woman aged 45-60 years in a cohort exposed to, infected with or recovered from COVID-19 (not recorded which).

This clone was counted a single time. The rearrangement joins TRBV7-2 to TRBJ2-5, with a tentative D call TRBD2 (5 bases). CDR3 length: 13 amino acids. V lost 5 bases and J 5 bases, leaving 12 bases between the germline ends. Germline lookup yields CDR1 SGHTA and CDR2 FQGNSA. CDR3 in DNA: TGTGCCAGCAGCGCTGGGAGATCGGAGACCCAGTACTTC. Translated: CASSAGRSETQYF. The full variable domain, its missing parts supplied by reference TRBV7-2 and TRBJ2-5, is GAGVSQSPSNKVTEKGKDVELRCDPISGHTALYWYRQSLGQGLEFLIYFQGNSAPDKSGLPSDRFSAERTGGSVSTLTIQRTQQEDSAVYLCASSAGRSETQYFGPGTRLLVL.

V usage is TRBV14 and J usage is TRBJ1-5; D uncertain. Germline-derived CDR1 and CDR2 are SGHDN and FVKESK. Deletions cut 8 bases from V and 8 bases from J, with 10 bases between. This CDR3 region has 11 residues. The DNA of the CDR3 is TGTGCCAGCGAGAATGCGGAGCCCCAGCATTTT. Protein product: CASENAEPQHF. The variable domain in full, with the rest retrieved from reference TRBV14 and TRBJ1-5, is EAGVTQFPSHSVIEKGQTVTLRCDPISGHDNLYWYRRVMGKEIKFLLHFVKESKQDESGMPNNRFLAERTGGTYSTLKVQPAELEDSGVYFCASENAEPQHFGDGTRLSIL.

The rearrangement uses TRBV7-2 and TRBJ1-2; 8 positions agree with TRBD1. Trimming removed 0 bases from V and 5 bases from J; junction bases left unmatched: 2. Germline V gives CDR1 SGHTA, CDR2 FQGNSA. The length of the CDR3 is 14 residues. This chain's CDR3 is CASSLAQGAYGYTF. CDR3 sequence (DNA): TGTGCCAGCAGCTTAGCGCAGGGGGCTTATGGCTACACCTTC.

CDR3 in DNA: TGCGCCAGCAGCCACCCCCCTGGGCAAACCTGGAACACTGAAGCTTTCTTT. The encoded protein is CASSHPPGQTWNTEAFF. This sequence joins TRBV4-1 and TRBJ1-1, with D hard to call. CDR3 length: 17 amino acids. Trimming cost V 3 bases and J 1 base, with 18 bases left between them. The germline gives CDR1 MGHRA, CDR2 YSYEKL.

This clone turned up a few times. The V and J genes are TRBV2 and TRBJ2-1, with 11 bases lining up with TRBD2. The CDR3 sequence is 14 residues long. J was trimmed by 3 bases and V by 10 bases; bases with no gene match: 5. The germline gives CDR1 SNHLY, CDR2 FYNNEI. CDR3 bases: TGTGCCACCAGAACTAGCGGGGGCTACAATGAGCAGTTCTTC. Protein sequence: CATRTSGGYNEQFF. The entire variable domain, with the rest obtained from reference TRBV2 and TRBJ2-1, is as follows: EPEVTQTPSHQVTQMGQEVILRCVPISNHLYFYWYRQILGQKVEFLVSFYNNEISEKSEIFDDQFSVERPDGSNFTLKIRSTKLEDSAMYFCATRTSGGYNEQFFGPGTRLTVL.

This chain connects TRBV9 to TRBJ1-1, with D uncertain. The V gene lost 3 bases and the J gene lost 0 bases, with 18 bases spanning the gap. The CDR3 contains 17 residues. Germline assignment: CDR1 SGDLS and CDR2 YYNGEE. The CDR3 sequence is CASSGGTPTEVNTEAFF. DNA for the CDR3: TGTGCCAGCAGCGGCGGTACCCCGACGGAGGTGAACACTGAAGCTTTCTTT.

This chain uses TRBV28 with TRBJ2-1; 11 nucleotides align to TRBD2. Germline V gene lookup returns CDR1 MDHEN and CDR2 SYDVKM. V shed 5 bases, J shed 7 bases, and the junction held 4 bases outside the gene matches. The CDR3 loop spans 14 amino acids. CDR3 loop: CASSIAGGPNEQFF. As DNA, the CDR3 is TGTGCCAGCAGTATAGCGGGGGGGCCTAATGAGCAGTTCTTC.

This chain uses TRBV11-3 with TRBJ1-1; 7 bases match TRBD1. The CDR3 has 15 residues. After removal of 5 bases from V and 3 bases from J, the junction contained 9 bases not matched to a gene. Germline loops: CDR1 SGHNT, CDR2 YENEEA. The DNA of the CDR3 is TGTGCCAGCAGCCCCTCCAGGACAGGCGACACTGAAGCTTTCTTT. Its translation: CASSPSRTGDTEAFF.

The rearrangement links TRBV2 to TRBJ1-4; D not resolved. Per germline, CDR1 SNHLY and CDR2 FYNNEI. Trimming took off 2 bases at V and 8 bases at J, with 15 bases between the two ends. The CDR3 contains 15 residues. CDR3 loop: CASSETRHPGEKLFF. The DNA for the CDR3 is TGTGCCAGCAGTGAAACGAGACACCCGGGGGAAAAACTGTTTTTT.

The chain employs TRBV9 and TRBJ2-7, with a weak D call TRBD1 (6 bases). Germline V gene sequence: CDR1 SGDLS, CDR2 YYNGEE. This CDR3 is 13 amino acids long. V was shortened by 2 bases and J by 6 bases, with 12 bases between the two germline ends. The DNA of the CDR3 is TGTGCCAGCAGCGTGACAGGAGATGGCGAGCAGTACTTC. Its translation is CASSVTGDGEQYF.

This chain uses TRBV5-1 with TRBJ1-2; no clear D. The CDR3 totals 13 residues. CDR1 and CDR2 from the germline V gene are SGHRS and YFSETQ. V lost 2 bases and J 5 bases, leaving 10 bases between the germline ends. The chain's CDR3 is CASSFGERYGYTF. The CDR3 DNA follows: TGCGCCAGCAGCTTTGGGGAGAGGTATGGCTACACCTTC.

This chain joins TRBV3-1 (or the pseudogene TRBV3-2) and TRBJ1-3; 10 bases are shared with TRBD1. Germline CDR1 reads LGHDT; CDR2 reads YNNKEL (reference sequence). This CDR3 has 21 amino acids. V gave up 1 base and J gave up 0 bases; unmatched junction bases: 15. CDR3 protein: CASSQGSPGQGPLFSGNTIYF. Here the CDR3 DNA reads TGTGCCAGCAGCCAAGGAAGCCCGGGACAGGGGCCCCTATTCTCTGGAAACACCATATATTTT.

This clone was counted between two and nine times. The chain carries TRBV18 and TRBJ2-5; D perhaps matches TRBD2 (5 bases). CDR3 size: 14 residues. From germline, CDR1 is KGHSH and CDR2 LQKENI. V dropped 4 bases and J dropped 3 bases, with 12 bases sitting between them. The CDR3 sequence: CASSLWTGKETQYF. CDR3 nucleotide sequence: TGTGCCAGCTCACTATGGACGGGAAAAGAGACCCAGTACTTC.

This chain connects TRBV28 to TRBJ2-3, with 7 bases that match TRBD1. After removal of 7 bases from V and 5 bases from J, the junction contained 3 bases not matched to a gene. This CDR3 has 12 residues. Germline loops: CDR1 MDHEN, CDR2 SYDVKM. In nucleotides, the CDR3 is TGTGCCAGCACAGGGGGTGGAGATACGCAGTATTTT. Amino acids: CASTGGGDTQYF.

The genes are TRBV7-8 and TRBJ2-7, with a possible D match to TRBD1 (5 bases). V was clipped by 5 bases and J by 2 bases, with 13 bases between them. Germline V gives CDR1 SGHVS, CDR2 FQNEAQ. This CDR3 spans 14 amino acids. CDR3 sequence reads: CASSPPGSPYEQYF. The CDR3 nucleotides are TGTGCCAGCAGCCCACCAGGGTCCCCCTACGAGCAGTACTTC. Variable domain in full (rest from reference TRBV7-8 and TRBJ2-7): GAGVSQSPRYKVAKRGQDVALRCDPISGHVSLFWYQQALGQGPEFLTYFQNEAQLDKSGLPSDRFFAERPEGSVSTLKIQRTQQEDSAVYLCASSPPGSPYEQYFGPGTRLTVT.

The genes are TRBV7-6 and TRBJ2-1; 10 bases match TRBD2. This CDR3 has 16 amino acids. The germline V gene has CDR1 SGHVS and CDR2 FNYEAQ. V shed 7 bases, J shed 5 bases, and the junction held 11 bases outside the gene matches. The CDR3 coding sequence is TGTGCCAGCACCACTACTAGCGGGGCTGTGCACAATGAGCAGTTCTTC. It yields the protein CASTTTSGAVHNEQFF.

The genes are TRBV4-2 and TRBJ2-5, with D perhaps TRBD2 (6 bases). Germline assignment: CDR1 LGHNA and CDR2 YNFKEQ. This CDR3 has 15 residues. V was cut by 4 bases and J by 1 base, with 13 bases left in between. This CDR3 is CASSRGTLSQETQYF. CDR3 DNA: TGTGCCAGCAGCCGCGGGACTTTAAGCCAAGAGACCCAGTACTTC.

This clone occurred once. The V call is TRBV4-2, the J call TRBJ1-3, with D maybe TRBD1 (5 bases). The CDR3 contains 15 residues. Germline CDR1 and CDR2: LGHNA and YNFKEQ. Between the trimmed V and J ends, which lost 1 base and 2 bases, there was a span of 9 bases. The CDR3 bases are TGTGCCAGCAGCCAAGGCCCAGGGACTGGAAACACCATATATTTT. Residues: CASSQGPGTGNTIYF.

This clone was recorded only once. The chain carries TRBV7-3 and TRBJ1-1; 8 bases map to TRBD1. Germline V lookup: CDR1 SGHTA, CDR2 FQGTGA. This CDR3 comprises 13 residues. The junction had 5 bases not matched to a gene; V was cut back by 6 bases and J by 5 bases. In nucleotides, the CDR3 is TGTGCCAGCAGTCGGACAGGGACGACTGAAGCTTTCTTT. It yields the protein CASSRTGTTEAFF.

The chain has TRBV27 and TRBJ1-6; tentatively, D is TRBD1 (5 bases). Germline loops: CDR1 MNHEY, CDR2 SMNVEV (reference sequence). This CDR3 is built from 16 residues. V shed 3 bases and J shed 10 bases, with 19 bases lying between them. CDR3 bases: TGTGCCAGCAGTTTCGGAGGGACCCAGCCGAGCTCACCCCTCCACTTT. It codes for CASSFGGTQPSSPLHF.

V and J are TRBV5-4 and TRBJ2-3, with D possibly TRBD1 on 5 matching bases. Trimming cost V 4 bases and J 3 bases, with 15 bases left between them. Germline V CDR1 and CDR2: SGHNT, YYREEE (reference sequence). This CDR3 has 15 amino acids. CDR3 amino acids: CASSPEGAGTDTQYF. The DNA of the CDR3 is TGTGCCAGCAGCCCCGAAGGGGCCGGGACAGATACGCAGTATTTT.

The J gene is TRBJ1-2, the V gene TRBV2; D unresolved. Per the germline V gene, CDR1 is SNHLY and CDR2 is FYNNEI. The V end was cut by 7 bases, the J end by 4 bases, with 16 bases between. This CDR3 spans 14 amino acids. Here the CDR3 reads CASIPARESYGYTF. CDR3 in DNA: TGTGCCAGCATCCCTGCACGGGAGAGCTATGGCTACACCTTC.

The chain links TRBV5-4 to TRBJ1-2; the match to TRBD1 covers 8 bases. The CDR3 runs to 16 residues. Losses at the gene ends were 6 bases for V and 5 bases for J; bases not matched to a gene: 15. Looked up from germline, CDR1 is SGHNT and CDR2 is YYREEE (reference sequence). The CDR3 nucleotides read TGTGCCAGCACCCAGGAGGGATCAGGGGGCGTATATGGCTACACCTTC. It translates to CASTQEGSGGVYGYTF.

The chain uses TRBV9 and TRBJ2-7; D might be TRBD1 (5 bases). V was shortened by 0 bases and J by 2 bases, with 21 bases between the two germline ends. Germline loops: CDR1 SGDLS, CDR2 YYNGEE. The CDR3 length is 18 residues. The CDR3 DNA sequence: TGTGCCAGCAGCGTAGCGGAACTAAGCGTTGGGGCCCCCTACGAGCAGTACTTC. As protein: CASSVAELSVGAPYEQYF.

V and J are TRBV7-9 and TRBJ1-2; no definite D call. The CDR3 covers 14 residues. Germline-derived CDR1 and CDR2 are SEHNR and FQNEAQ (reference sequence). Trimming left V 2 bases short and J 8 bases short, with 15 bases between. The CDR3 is CASSLIFPNQGYTF. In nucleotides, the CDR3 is TGTGCCAGCAGCTTAATCTTCCCGAACCAGGGCTACACCTTC.